The 32 T cell receptor beta chains below all came from one sample that was sequenced in a study of T-cell reconstitution after alpha-beta-depleted transplantation in children. Unique molecular identifiers were incorporated into the prepared TCRbeta library. TCRdb itself ran the PCR reads through MiXCR, one entry per CDR3 protein. In the table there are about 580,000 distinct CDR3 sequences, under 25% of which are singletons. The source was PBMCs, mostly from graft donor cells, collected 360 days after TCRalphabeta/CD19-depleted stem cell transplant. The receptors shown here come from a boy younger than two who had a stem cell transplant for acute myeloid leukemia, so the T cells may come from the graft donor.

J is TRBJ2-1 and V is TRBV6-5; unclear D gene. Germline loops: CDR1 MNHEY, CDR2 SVGAGI. The CDR3 is 14 residues long. The V end lost 0 bases, the J end lost 9 bases, and 12 bases lay between the germline ends. The chain's CDR3 is CASSYSKRIGEQFF. CDR3 bases: TGTGCCAGCAGTTACTCGAAAAGGATCGGTGAGCAGTTCTTC.

The rearrangement links TRBV3-1 to TRBJ1-1, with D perhaps matching TRBD1 (5 bases). Germline lookup yields CDR1 LGHDT and CDR2 YNNKEL (reference sequence). Trimming cost V 1 base and J 4 bases, with 10 bases left between them. There are 14 residues in the CDR3. The DNA for the CDR3 is TGTGCCAGCAGCCAAGGGGGCGCAGGCACTGAAGCTTTCTTT. This translates into CASSQGGAGTEAFF.

The gene calls are TRBV6-2 or TRBV6-3 and TRBJ1-1; D is perhaps TRBD1 (5 bases). CDR1 and CDR2 (germline): MNHEY, SVGEGT. The CDR3 covers 14 residues. Deletions cut 0 bases from V and 3 bases from J, with 8 bases between. The CDR3 nucleotides read TGTGCCAGCAGTTACTCGGACACCCACACTGAAGCTTTCTTT. It is translated as CASSYSDTHTEAFF.

This clonotype was found a few times. This chain connects TRBV6-5 to TRBJ2-6; TRBD2 might be the D (5 bases). The CDR3 is made up of 17 amino acids. Germline V gene sequence: CDR1 MNHEY, CDR2 SVGAGI. V was trimmed by 4 bases and J by 0 bases, leaving 13 bases between them. CDR3 region: CASSFVGRGSGANVLTF. CDR3 sequence (DNA): TGTGCCAGCAGTTTTGTGGGGAGAGGCTCTGGGGCCAACGTCCTGACTTTC.

The V gene is TRBV2, the J gene TRBJ2-2, with D perhaps matching TRBD2 (5 bases). This CDR3 is built from 13 residues. Germline CDR1 and CDR2: SNHLY and FYNNEI. Trimming took 6 bases from V and 6 from J, leaving 11 bases between them. The CDR3 is CASSPMEAGELFF. Written as DNA, the CDR3 is TGTGCCAGCAGCCCAATGGAGGCCGGGGAGCTGTTTTTT. The full variable domain, with the rest looked up from reference TRBV2 and TRBJ2-2, is EPEVTQTPSHQVTQMGQEVILRCVPISNHLYFYWYRQILGQKVEFLVSFYNNEISEKSEIFDDQFSVERPDGSNFTLKIRSTKLEDSAMYFCASSPMEAGELFFGEGSRLTVL.

This clonotype appeared many times. V is TRBV12-3 or TRBV12-4 and J is TRBJ2-2, with 8 nucleotides matching TRBD2. The CDR3 length is 16 residues. Trimming took 8 bases from V and 1 from J; bases not matched to a gene: 9. The chain's CDR3 is CASQAGAGKNTGELFF. CDR3 sequence (DNA): TGTGCCAGCCAAGCGGGAGCGGGGAAGAACACCGGGGAGCTGTTTTTT.

In this sample, this clonotype turned up many times. The chain employs TRBV12-3 or TRBV12-4 and TRBJ2-5; no definite D call. Trimming stripped 4 bases from V and 4 bases from J, with 4 bases between. The CDR3 runs to 11 residues. The CDR3 loop is CASSSPETQYF. In DNA, the CDR3 is TGTGCCAGCAGTTCCCCAGAGACCCAGTACTTC.

This clonotype was counted ten times or more. The rearrangement uses TRBV29-1 and TRBJ2-1; D not resolved. The CDR3 has 14 amino acids. Germline loops: CDR1 SQVTM, CDR2 ANQGSEA. V shed 1 base and J shed 8 bases, with 15 bases lying between them. CDR3 protein: CSVEVASPWDEQFF. The CDR3 DNA follows: TGCAGCGTTGAAGTGGCATCACCTTGGGATGAGCAGTTCTTC.

This clonotype was seen only a few times. The chain joins TRBV7-2 to TRBJ1-4; 9 bases line up with TRBD1. CDR3 size: 14 residues. V was clipped by 5 bases and J by 8 bases; unmatched bases: 6. Germline lookup yields CDR1 SGHTA and CDR2 FQGNSA. CDR3 coding DNA: TGTGCCAGCAGCCTCGGGACAGGGCCCGAAAAACTGTTTTTT. Translation: CASSLGTGPEKLFF.

V is TRBV29-1 and J is TRBJ2-3, with D hard to call. V lost 5 bases to trimming and J lost 0 bases, with 15 bases between them. CDR3 length: 15 amino acids. The germline V gene encodes CDR1 SQVTM and CDR2 ANQGSEA. DNA for the CDR3: TGCAGCGTTTCTATGACCGATCCTAGCACAGATACGCAGTATTTT. It translates to CSVSMTDPSTDTQYF.

This clonotype was recorded a few times. The rearrangement uses TRBV20-1 and TRBJ2-2, with D possibly being TRBD1 or TRBD2 (5 bases each). Germline V lookup: CDR1 DFQATT, CDR2 SNEGSKA (reference sequence). V lost 2 bases and J lost 4, with 11 bases in between. CDR3 length: 14 amino acids. CDR3 DNA: TGCAGTGCTAGATTTCCAGGGACCACCGGGGAGCTGTTTTTT. This encodes CSARFPGTTGELFF.

This chain joins TRBV10-3 and TRBJ1-2, with 7 bases fitting TRBD1. V was pared by 6 bases and J by 3 bases, with 4 bases of the junction left unmatched. The CDR3 totals 13 residues. Per germline, CDR1 ENHRY and CDR2 SYGVKD. The CDR3 is CAIRGDRDYGYTF. The CDR3 DNA reads as TGTGCCATCAGGGGGGACAGAGACTATGGCTACACCTTC.

This clonotype was counted between two and nine times. This chain uses TRBV4-3 with TRBJ2-7; 8 bases align to TRBD2. The trim removed 0 bases at V and 1 base at J, leaving 2 bases unmatched. Per germline, CDR1 LGHNA and CDR2 YSLEER. The CDR3 runs to 15 residues. The CDR3 loop reads CASSQDPGGSYEQYF. The DNA for the CDR3 is TGCGCCAGCAGCCAAGATCCGGGGGGGTCCTACGAGCAGTACTTC.

This clonotype has only a few counts. This chain links TRBV28 with TRBJ1-1; no clear D. The CDR3 contains 17 residues. V lost 2 bases to trimming and J lost 0 bases, with 16 bases between them. CDR1 and CDR2 from the germline V gene are MDHEN and SYDVKM. This chain's CDR3 is CASSLLLQLRVNTEAFF. The CDR3 DNA follows: TGTGCCAGCAGTTTACTGCTCCAACTGAGGGTGAACACTGAAGCTTTCTTT.

The chain carries TRBV6-4 and TRBJ2-1; 7 bases map to TRBD2. This CDR3 contains 15 residues. V dropped 4 bases and J dropped 4; count of bases not matched to a gene: 7. Germline V gene sequence: CDR1 MRHNA, CDR2 SNTAGT. CDR3 nucleotide sequence: TGTGCCAGCAGTGTTGGGAGGGGTGCTTACAATGAGCAGTTCTTC. It codes for CASSVGRGAYNEQFF.

The chain has TRBV18 and TRBJ2-1; D is uncertain. Germline V CDR1 and CDR2: KGHSH, LQKENI. V lost 2 bases and J 0 bases, leaving 8 bases between the germline ends. This CDR3 comprises 15 residues. Here the CDR3 reads CASSPFGNSYNEQFF. The CDR3 DNA reads as TGTGCCAGCTCACCATTTGGTAACTCCTACAATGAGCAGTTCTTC.

This chain uses TRBV29-1 with TRBJ2-2, with a weak D call TRBD2 (6 bases). CDR1 and CDR2 (germline): SQVTM, ANQGSEA. V lost 1 base to trimming and J lost 4 bases, with 16 bases between them. There are 16 residues in the CDR3. CDR3 coding DNA: TGCAGCGTTGAAGTCCCCCTGGGGGGAGCCACCGGGGAGCTGTTTTTT. This gives the protein CSVEVPLGGATGELFF.

This clonotype was detected only a few times. The rearrangement joins TRBV7-2 to TRBJ1-2; TRBD1 might be the D (6 bases). The CDR3 has 14 residues. Germline V gene sequence: CDR1 SGHTA, CDR2 FQGNSA. With 4 bases removed from V and 4 bases from J, the gap between germline ends came to 13 bases. CDR3 region: CASSSSRGSYGYTF. DNA of the CDR3: TGTGCCAGCAGCTCCTCAAGGGGGAGCTATGGCTACACCTTC.

This sequence joins TRBV11-2 and TRBJ2-5; D is ambiguous. V dropped 3 bases and J dropped 4 bases, with 9 bases sitting between them. This CDR3 comprises 13 residues. Germline loops: CDR1 SGHAT, CDR2 FQNNGV. The CDR3 DNA reads as TGTGCCAGCAGCTTTGGCAATCGAGAGACCCAGTACTTC. Translation: CASSFGNRETQYF.

The sample holds a few counts of this clonotype. This chain joins TRBV20-1 and TRBJ1-3; D gene unclear. Germline V gives CDR1 DFQATT, CDR2 SNEGSKA (reference sequence). V lost 4 bases and J lost 0, with 4 bases in between. The CDR3 is 12 residues long. The CDR3 region has the DNA TGCAGTGCTATGGTCTCTGGAAACACCATATATTTT. Encoded protein: CSAMVSGNTIYF.

This clonotype appeared a few times. The gene calls are TRBV15 and TRBJ2-3, with D unresolved. The V and J ends lost 8 bases and 0 bases respectively, with 12 bases between them. CDR1 LNHNV and CDR2 YYDKDF come from the germline V gene (reference sequence). This CDR3 has 14 residues. In nucleotides, the CDR3 is TGTGCCACCCTGGACGGCTCTAGCACAGATACGCAGTATTTT. This sequence encodes CATLDGSSTDTQYF.

This clonotype showed up many times. The CDR3 bases are TGTGCCAGCAGGGAGGGAGATTACTACGAGCAGTACGTC. Protein: CASREGDYYEQYV. V is TRBV10-3 and J is TRBJ2-7; 7 positions agree with TRBD2. Looked up from germline, CDR1 is ENHRY and CDR2 is SYGVKD. The CDR3 loop spans 13 amino acids. The V and J ends lost 10 bases and 3 bases, in that order; junction bases with no gene match: 9.

The V gene is TRBV20-1, the J gene TRBJ2-7, with D possibly called TRBD1 or TRBD2 (5 bases each). The CDR3 runs to 15 residues. Germline CDR1 reads DFQATT; CDR2 reads SNEGSKA (reference sequence). V lost 3 bases and J lost 9, with 24 bases in between. The CDR3 DNA sequence: TGCAGTGCTAGGGCCGACCGGGACCCCAAGGTTGGGCAGTACTTC. Translating it yields CSARADRDPKVGQYF.

In this sample, this clonotype turned up once. The chain is built from TRBV7-9 and TRBJ1-1; D is unclear. The CDR3 is 16 residues long. The V end was cut by 4 bases, the J end by 2 bases, with 17 bases between. The germline gives CDR1 SEHNR, CDR2 FQNEAQ (reference sequence). The CDR3 DNA sequence: TGTGCCAGCAGCTCTGGCGAGACATCGCCTAACACTGAAGCTTTCTTT. This codes for CASSSGETSPNTEAFF.

This clonotype was seen a few times. The CDR3 loop is CASRESGRVPSSQYF. DNA for the CDR3: TGTGCCAGCAGAGAATCAGGACGGGTCCCCTCGTCGCAGTATTTT. The chain links TRBV14 to TRBJ2-3; D uncertain. CDR1 is SGHDN, CDR2 FVKESK, per germline. The CDR3 spans 15 residues. Trimming pared 6 bases from V and 10 bases from J, leaving 23 bases between.

The chain joins TRBV29-1 to TRBJ2-5; weak D call: TRBD2 (6 bases). Germline V gene sequence: CDR1 SQVTM, CDR2 ANQGSEA. CDR3 length: 11 amino acids. The V and J ends lost 4 bases and 5 bases respectively, with 8 bases between them. The CDR3 region is CSVGGVETQYF. For the CDR3, the DNA is TGCAGCGTTGGGGGGGTGGAGACCCAGTACTTC.

At least ten counts were recorded for this clonotype. The V gene is TRBV5-1, the J gene TRBJ2-2; 10 bases map to TRBD1. The V gene end was trimmed by 1 base and the J gene end by 4 bases; junction bases not matched to a gene: 4. The CDR3 is 16 amino acids. Germline V gene sequence: CDR1 SGHRS, CDR2 YFSETQ. The CDR3 coding sequence is TGCGCCAGCAGCTTGCTACGGACAGGGGGCACCGGGGAGCTGTTTTTT. As protein: CASSLLRTGGTGELFF.

This clonotype was seen only a few times. V and J are TRBV20-1 and TRBJ1-2; TRBD1 is a possible D gene (5 bases). The CDR3 runs to 13 residues. CDR1 DFQATT and CDR2 SNEGSKA come from the germline V gene (reference sequence). Trimming stripped 0 bases from V and 4 bases from J, with 9 bases between. The CDR3 bases are TGCAGTGCTAGAGATCAGGGAATCTATGGCTACACCTTC. It yields the protein CSARDQGIYGYTF.

The rearrangement uses TRBV21-1 and TRBJ2-1. TRBV21-1 is flagged as a pseudogene. The CDR3 extends over 13 amino acids. The CDR3 nucleotides are TGTGCCGCACAGGGGATCTCCTACAATGAGCAGTTCTTC. As protein: CAAQGISYNEQFF.

The genes are TRBV15 and TRBJ2-7, with D perhaps matching TRBD1 (6 bases). Trimming shortened V by 0 bases and J by 2 bases, and 14 bases separated the two germline ends. Germline V gene data show CDR1 as LNHNV and CDR2 as YYDKDF (reference sequence). This CDR3 has 16 residues. The CDR3 sequence: CATSREWGPGPYEQYF. CDR3 bases: TGTGCCACCAGCAGAGAGTGGGGGCCGGGCCCCTACGAGCAGTACTTC.

The gene calls are TRBV6-5 and TRBJ2-1; possibly TRBD2 for D (6 bases). Germline V CDR1 and CDR2: MNHEY, SVGAGI. Trimming stripped 0 bases from V and 7 bases from J, with 13 bases between. The CDR3 runs to 15 residues. CDR3 in DNA: TGTGCCAGCAGTTACTCGATTAGGGCGGGGAATGAGCAGTTCTTC. It codes for CASSYSIRAGNEQFF.

The CDR3 nucleotides are TGTGCCAGTAGGGACAGGGCGAAACAATACGAGCAGTACTTC. Residues: CASRDRAKQYEQYF. The chain links TRBV19 to TRBJ2-7; 8 bases match TRBD1. The length of the CDR3 is 14 residues. Trimming cost V 6 bases and J 4 bases; bases outside gene matches: 8. The V gene's germline CDR1 is LNHDA and CDR2 SQIVND (reference sequence).